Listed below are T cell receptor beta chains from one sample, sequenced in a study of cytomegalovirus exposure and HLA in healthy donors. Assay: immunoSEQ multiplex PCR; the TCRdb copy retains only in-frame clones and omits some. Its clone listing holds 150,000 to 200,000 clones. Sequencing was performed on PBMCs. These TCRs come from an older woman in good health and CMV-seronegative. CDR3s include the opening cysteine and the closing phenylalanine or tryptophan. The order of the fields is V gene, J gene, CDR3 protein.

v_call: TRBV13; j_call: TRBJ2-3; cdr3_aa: CASSPRTSGSFTDTQYF
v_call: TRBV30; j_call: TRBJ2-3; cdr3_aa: CAWSVGAGTSTDTQYF
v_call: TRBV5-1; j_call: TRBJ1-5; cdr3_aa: CASSLQGGNQPQHF
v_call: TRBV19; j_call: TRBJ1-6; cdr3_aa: CASSIQDGTSPLHF
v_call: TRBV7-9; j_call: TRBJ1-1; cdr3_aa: CASGRESNTEAFF
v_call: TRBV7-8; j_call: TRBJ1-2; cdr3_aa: CASSPRGGFYGYTF
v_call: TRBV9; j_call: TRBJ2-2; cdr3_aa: CASSVRPTSTGELFF
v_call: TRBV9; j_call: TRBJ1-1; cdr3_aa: CASSVGGAREAFF
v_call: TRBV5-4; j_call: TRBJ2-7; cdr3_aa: CATSDEYSSGGYEQYF
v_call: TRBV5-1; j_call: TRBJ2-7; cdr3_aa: CASSLILAGGGEQYF
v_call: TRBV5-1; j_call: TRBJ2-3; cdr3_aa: CASSPAEGAGTDTQYF
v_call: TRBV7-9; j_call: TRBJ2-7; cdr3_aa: CASSRSGDAYEQYF
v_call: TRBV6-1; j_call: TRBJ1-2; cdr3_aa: CASSEEIGTGSYRSSTF
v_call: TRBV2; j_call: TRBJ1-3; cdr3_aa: CASSETGIYGNTIYF
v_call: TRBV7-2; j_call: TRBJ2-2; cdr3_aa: CASSTGTGVRELFF
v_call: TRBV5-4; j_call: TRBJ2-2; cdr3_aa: CASSPGAGELFF
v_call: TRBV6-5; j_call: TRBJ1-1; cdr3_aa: CASRGQMNTEAFF
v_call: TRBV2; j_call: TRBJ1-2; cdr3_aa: CASSEFRGYTF
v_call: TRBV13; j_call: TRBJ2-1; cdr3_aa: CASSPRPTSGTSYNEQFF
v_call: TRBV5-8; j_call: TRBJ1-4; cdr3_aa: CASSMTGMRHEKLFF
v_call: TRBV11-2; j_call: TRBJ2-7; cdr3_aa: CASSISGTKGPYEQYF
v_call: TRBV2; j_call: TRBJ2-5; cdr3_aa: CASRKWRDDRGQETQYF
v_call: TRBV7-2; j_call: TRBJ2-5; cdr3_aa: CASSFGTAWETQYF
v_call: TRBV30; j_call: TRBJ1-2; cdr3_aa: CAWKGTGGSVYGYTF
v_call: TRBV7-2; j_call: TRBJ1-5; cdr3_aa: CASSHDLGGDSYQPQHF
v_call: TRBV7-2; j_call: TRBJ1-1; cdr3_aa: CASSYGGGTEAFF
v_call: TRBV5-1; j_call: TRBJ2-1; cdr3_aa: CASSLWGITGEEYNEQFF
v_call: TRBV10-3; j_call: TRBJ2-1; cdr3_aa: CAIEAYNEQFF
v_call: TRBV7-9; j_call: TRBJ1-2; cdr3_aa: CASSRTGKGYGYTF
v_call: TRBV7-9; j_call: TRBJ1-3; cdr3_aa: CATSDRVYGNTIYF
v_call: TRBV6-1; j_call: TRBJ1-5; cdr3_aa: CASRGLYSNQPQHF
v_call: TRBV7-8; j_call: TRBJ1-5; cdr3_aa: CASSWRGWDQPQHF